This passage covers 16 T cell receptor beta chains from one sample sequenced in a study of spatial heterogeneity in lung cancer. Regarding time point: sample taken at primary tumor resection. Sequencing covered unsorted whole RNA taken from tumor, nontumor lung or frozen PBMC. Via MiXCR, TCRdb re-called the 5' RACE reads, giving one row per CDR3 protein. The sample records about 23,000 distinct CDR3 sequences, roughly 4.5% being singletons. This specimen consisted of PBMCs, obtained at surgery. The receptors were gathered from a male donor with early-stage non-small cell lung cancer.

The chain combines TRBV28 with TRBJ2-5; the match to TRBD1 covers 8 bases. The germline V gene encodes CDR1 MDHEN and CDR2 SYDVKM. The V gene end was trimmed by 6 bases and the J gene end by 13 bases; junction bases not matched to a gene: 7. This CDR3 has 11 amino acids. In nucleotides, the CDR3 is TGTGCCAGCAGGGGTCAGGGGGCATGGTACTTC. This sequence encodes CASRGQGAWYF.

This clonotype was seen many times. This chain links TRBV6-2 or TRBV6-3 with TRBJ2-5; 14 positions agree with TRBD2. Germline V CDR1 and CDR2: MNHEY, SVGEGT. The CDR3 sequence is 17 residues long. Trimming removed 6 bases from V and 0 bases from J; junction bases left unmatched: 6. The CDR3 is CASSTGTSGGNQETQYF. The DNA of the CDR3 is TGTGCCAGCAGCACGGGGACTAGCGGGGGCAACCAAGAGACCCAGTACTTC.

This clonotype was observed many times. The rearrangement links TRBV4-1 to TRBJ2-3, with D possibly matching TRBD2 (6 bases). The CDR3 has 16 residues. Trimming pared 1 base from V and 4 bases from J, leaving 15 bases between. The germline V gene encodes CDR1 MGHRA and CDR2 YSYEKL. CDR3 in DNA: TGCGCCAGCAGCCAAGGGTCGAGCGGGTTCCCAGATACGCAGTATTTT. It specifies CASSQGSSGFPDTQYF.

This clonotype occurred many times. This chain joins TRBV6-5 and TRBJ1-3, with 7 bases fitting TRBD1. Unmatched junction bases numbered 6, after V lost 10 bases and J lost 6 bases. Per the germline V gene, CDR1 is MNHEY and CDR2 is SVGAGI. CDR3 size: 12 residues. The CDR3 DNA follows: TGTGCCACCAGGGGGTCCGCAAACACCATATATTTT. This codes for CATRGSANTIYF.

The chain recombines TRBV29-1 with TRBJ1-2, with a tentative D call TRBD1 (5 bases). V lost 3 bases, J lost 6 bases, and 20 bases lay in between. The CDR3 totals 15 residues. Looked up from germline, CDR1 is SQVTM and CDR2 is ANQGSEA. CDR3 coding DNA: TGCAGCGTTGACACTCCGGGCCCCGGGACCCATGGCTACACCTTC. Encoded protein: CSVDTPGPGTHGYTF.

In its sample, this clonotype was seen many times. This chain joins TRBV7-2 and TRBJ2-3; D might be TRBD1 or TRBD2, each matching 7 bases. The CDR3 runs 15 residues. Germline V gene sequence: CDR1 SGHTA, CDR2 FQGNSA. V lost 5 bases and J lost 4, with 16 bases in between. CDR3 residues: CASSQRAGGADTQYF. The CDR3 DNA reads as TGTGCCAGCAGCCAGCGGGCAGGGGGGGCAGATACGCAGTATTTT.

This clonotype was counted at least ten times. The chain employs TRBV29-1 and TRBJ2-3; no reliable D call. CDR1 and CDR2 (germline): SQVTM, ANQGSEA. The CDR3 is 13 residues long. V was trimmed by 3 bases and J by 1 base, leaving 8 bases between them. CDR3 in DNA: TGCAGCGTTGACAGGCAGGGCACAGATACGCAGTATTTT. It yields the protein CSVDRQGTDTQYF.

In its sample, this clonotype was seen many times. The rearrangement joins TRBV7-3 to TRBJ2-2; TRBD1 matches 7 bases. Trimming removed 5 bases from V and 5 bases from J; junction bases left unmatched: 8. The germline gives CDR1 SGHTA, CDR2 FQGTGA. The CDR3 runs to 15 residues. The CDR3 loop is CASSRGQDLTGELFF. CDR3 bases: TGTGCCAGCAGCCGAGGACAGGATCTAACCGGGGAGCTGTTTTTT.

This clonotype came up a few times. The chain has TRBV11-2 and TRBJ2-7; D possibly corresponds to TRBD2 (5 bases). Trimming removed 1 base from V and 3 bases from J, with 7 bases in between. The germline CDR1 and CDR2 sequences are SGHAT and FQNNGV. The CDR3 loop spans 13 amino acids. The CDR3 region is CASSLVRDYEQYF. For the CDR3, the DNA is TGTGCCAGCAGCTTAGTTCGGGACTACGAGCAGTACTTC.

Ten or more counts support this clonotype. The chain uses TRBV6-2 or TRBV6-3 and TRBJ2-7, with D perhaps matching TRBD2 (5 bases). V lost 8 bases and J 2 bases, leaving 10 bases between the germline ends. Germline lookup yields CDR1 MNHEY and CDR2 SVGEGT. The CDR3 runs to 12 residues. The CDR3 region has the DNA TGTGCCAGCGGCGGGCATACCTACGAGCAGTACTTC. Translating gives CASGGHTYEQYF.

This clonotype showed up many times. This chain joins TRBV28 and TRBJ2-7; no definite D call. Germline V gene data show CDR1 as MDHEN and CDR2 as SYDVKM. The CDR3 consists of 14 residues. V lost 7 bases and J lost 1, with 14 bases in between. The CDR3 spells CASTRRRDSYEQYF. In DNA form, the CDR3 reads TGTGCCAGCACCCGACGAAGGGATTCCTACGAGCAGTACTTC.

In this sample, this clonotype turned up many times. The chain is built from TRBV2 and TRBJ2-4; D may match TRBD1 or TRBD2 (5 bases each). This CDR3 comprises 17 residues. CDR1 is SNHLY and CDR2 is FYNNEI in the germline V gene. The V end was cut by 2 bases, the J end by 2 bases, with 16 bases between. The CDR3 DNA reads as TGTGCCAGCAGTGAACTGGGGGACGGTTCACCCAAAAACATTCAGTACTTC. Translating it yields CASSELGDGSPKNIQYF. Looking up the rest from reference TRBV2 and TRBJ2-4 gives the full variable domain: EPEVTQTPSHQVTQMGQEVILRCVPISNHLYFYWYRQILGQKVEFLVSFYNNEISEKSEIFDDQFSVERPDGSNFTLKIRSTKLEDSAMYFCASSELGDGSPKNIQYFGAGTRLSVL.

This clonotype was counted ten times or more. The rearrangement joins TRBV19 to TRBJ2-2, with D possibly called TRBD1 or TRBD2 (5 bases each). The CDR3 runs 12 residues. The V gene's germline CDR1 is LNHDA and CDR2 SQIVND (reference sequence). Trimming stripped 7 bases from V and 7 bases from J, with 10 bases between. CDR3 loop: CASTRGFGELFF. CDR3 DNA sequence: TGTGCCAGTACTCGGGGCTTCGGGGAGCTGTTTTTT.

In this sample, this clonotype turned up many times. DNA for the CDR3: TGTGCCAGCAGTGAAGCGCTTGGCCCTGAAGCTTTCTTT. Its protein is CASSEALGPEAFF. V usage is TRBV6-1 and J usage is TRBJ1-1; D ambiguous. Germline values: CDR1 MNHNS, CDR2 SASEGT. This CDR3 comprises 13 residues. Trimming took 0 bases from V and 6 from J, leaving 8 bases between them.

In this sample, this clonotype turned up many times. This chain joins TRBV6-6 and TRBJ1-4; D is unclear. CDR1 MNHNY and CDR2 SVGAGI come from the germline V gene (reference sequence). The CDR3 length is 14 residues. Trimming took off 6 bases at V and 8 bases at J, with 16 bases between the two ends. CDR3 loop: CASSKDGQWEKLFF. The CDR3 DNA is TGTGCCAGCAGCAAGGACGGCCAATGGGAAAAACTGTTTTTT.

The table lists this clonotype with many counts. V usage is TRBV10-2 and J usage is TRBJ2-7; TRBD2 aligns across 10 bases. Unmatched junction bases numbered 3, after V lost 5 bases and J lost 5 bases. Germline lookup yields CDR1 WSHSY and CDR2 SAAADI. CDR3 length: 13 residues. The CDR3, as DNA: TGCGCCAGCAGTTCAGCGGGGGGGCACGAGCAGTACTTC. It translates to CASSSAGGHEQYF.